The 15 T cell receptor beta chains below all came from one sample that was sequenced in a study of early T cells in non-severe SARS-CoV-2 infection. TCRdb redid the calling of the 5' RACE reads with MiXCR, one entry per CDR3 protein. Seen here are some 60,000 distinct CDR3 sequences, around an eighth observed once, and the top ten hold about 1.3%. Source: whole blood, taken at baseline. Receptors originate from an adult who was a healthcare worker with PCR-confirmed SARS-CoV-2 infection or an uninfected control (not recorded which).

This rearrangement joins TRBV12-3 or TRBV12-4 to TRBJ1-5; D unresolved. CDR3 length: 12 residues. Trimming stripped 5 bases from V and 7 bases from J, with 9 bases between. The CDR3 region is CASSEQRQPQHF. CDR3 sequence (DNA): TGTGCCAGCAGTGAACAGAGACAGCCCCAGCATTTT.

This rearrangement joins TRBV5-1 to TRBJ2-7; tentative D call: TRBD2 (5 bases). V lost 0 bases and J lost 9, with 13 bases in between. Looked up from germline, CDR1 is SGHRS and CDR2 is YFSETQ. The CDR3 sequence is 13 residues long. The CDR3: CASSLDFTSGQYF. The CDR3 bases are TGCGCCAGCAGCTTGGATTTTACGAGCGGGCAGTACTTC.

This sequence joins TRBV2 and TRBJ2-3; 12 positions agree with TRBD2. The ends lost 3 bases at V and 13 bases at J; junction bases unmatched: 5. The CDR3 has 13 residues. Germline V lookup: CDR1 SNHLY, CDR2 FYNNEI. The CDR3 DNA reads as TGTGCCAGCAGTGAGGGACTAGCGGGCCTCGAGTATTTT. Translation gives CASSEGLAGLEYF.

The chain employs TRBV12-5 and TRBJ1-6, with D uncertain. Germline loops: CDR1 LGHNT, CDR2 FRNRAP. V lost 5 bases to trimming and J lost 6 bases, with 11 bases between them. The CDR3 sequence is 14 residues long. DNA of the CDR3: TGTGCTAGTGGTACGGACCGGATTAATTCACCCCTCCACTTT. This codes for CASGTDRINSPLHF.

This clonotype was observed many times. The chain uses TRBV4-3 and TRBJ1-1; D ambiguous. Germline CDR1 reads LGHNA; CDR2 reads YSLEER. The V end lost 0 bases, the J end lost 1 base, and 9 bases lay between the germline ends. This CDR3 is 15 amino acids long. The chain's CDR3 is CASSQEWGRNTEAFF. The DNA of the CDR3 is TGCGCCAGCAGCCAAGAGTGGGGAAGGAACACTGAAGCTTTCTTT.

This chain links TRBV5-6 with TRBJ1-6; D gene unclear. Trimming stripped 3 bases from V and 9 bases from J, with 13 bases between. CDR1 and CDR2 from the germline V gene are SGHDT and YYEEEE. There are 14 residues in the CDR3. DNA for the CDR3: TGTGCCAGCAGCTCCGGGCCGGCGGGTTCACCCCTCCACTTT. This encodes CASSSGPAGSPLHF.

The chain joins TRBV7-2 to TRBJ2-7; 10 positions agree with TRBD2. The CDR3 extends over 15 amino acids. J lost 5 bases, V lost 5 bases, and 9 bases had no gene match. CDR1 and CDR2 from the germline V gene are SGHTA and FQGNSA. The CDR3 here is CASSPRDSGGNEQYF. The DNA for the CDR3 is TGTGCCAGCAGCCCGCGGGATAGCGGGGGGAACGAGCAGTACTTC.

This clonotype was counted at least ten times. V and J are TRBV2 and TRBJ1-1; D may be TRBD1 (6 bases). V gave up 6 bases and J gave up 0 bases, with 14 bases separating them. This CDR3 is built from 15 residues. Germline V gives CDR1 SNHLY, CDR2 FYNNEI. CDR3 sequence reads: CASRVDSELNTEAFF. Written as DNA, the CDR3 is TGTGCCAGCAGGGTGGACAGCGAGTTGAACACTGAAGCTTTCTTT.

This clonotype was observed a few times. The V gene is TRBV27, the J gene TRBJ2-7; the match to TRBD2 covers 7 bases. This CDR3 comprises 18 residues. The germline CDR1 and CDR2 sequences are MNHEY and SMNVEV (reference sequence). The J segment lost 0 bases and the V segment lost 5 bases, leaving 16 bases of the junction unmatched. CDR3 nucleotides: TGTGCCAGCAGTCCCCTACTTTTGAGGGGCGGGAGCTCCTACGAGCAGTACTTC. Encoded protein: CASSPLLLRGGSSYEQYF.

This clonotype was recorded a few times. The chain joins TRBV7-8 to TRBJ2-7; a possible D gene is TRBD2 (6 bases). With 5 bases removed from V and 9 bases from J, the gap between germline ends came to 23 bases. This CDR3 has 15 residues. The germline V gene has CDR1 SGHVS and CDR2 FQNEAQ. The CDR3 region is CASSPYRLDPSLQYF. DNA for the CDR3: TGTGCCAGCAGCCCGTATAGACTAGACCCTTCTTTGCAGTACTTC.

This clonotype occurred a few times. The J gene is TRBJ2-1, the V gene TRBV7-6; weak D call: TRBD2 (5 bases). Trimming stripped 4 bases from V and 0 bases from J, with 25 bases between. The CDR3 length is 20 residues. CDR1 and CDR2 from the germline V gene are SGHVS and FNYEAQ. CDR3 sequence: CASSSLPPYVGISSYNEQFF. Here the CDR3 DNA reads TGTGCCAGCAGCTCTTTACCCCCCTACGTCGGGATTAGCTCCTACAATGAGCAGTTCTTC.

This clonotype has only a few counts. The chain uses TRBV2 and TRBJ2-7; D is possibly TRBD1 or TRBD2 (5 bases each). The CDR3 extends over 12 amino acids. With 5 bases removed from V and 5 bases from J, the gap between germline ends came to 10 bases. CDR1 SNHLY and CDR2 FYNNEI come from the germline V gene. CDR3 residues: CASSLRDHEQYF. The CDR3 DNA reads TGTGCCAGCAGTCTCCGGGACCACGAGCAGTACTTC.

This clonotype has a count of ten or more. This chain joins TRBV5-1 and TRBJ2-3; 11 bases align to TRBD2. The CDR3 totals 17 residues. The V and J ends lost 0 bases and 3 bases, in that order; junction bases with no gene match: 6. From germline, CDR1 is SGHRS and CDR2 YFSETQ. CDR3 coding DNA: TGCGCCAGCAGCTTGGCGGCTAGCGGGGGGCTTACAGATACGCAGTATTTT. This translates into CASSLAASGGLTDTQYF.

V and J are TRBV11-2 and TRBJ2-7; D ambiguous. Trimming shortened V by 0 bases and J by 4 bases, and 4 bases separated the two germline ends. Germline assignment: CDR1 SGHAT and CDR2 FQNNGV. This CDR3 is built from 12 residues. The CDR3, as DNA: TGTGCCAGCAGCTTAGAGGAGTACGAGCAGTACTTC. Protein sequence: CASSLEEYEQYF.

This clonotype showed up many times. The germline gene is not matched at one end of the junction; a read error may be the cause. V is TRBV7-9 and J is TRBJ2-3, with 9 bases fitting TRBD2. Per the germline V gene, CDR1 is SEHNR and CDR2 is FQNEAQ (reference sequence). The CDR3 sequence is 14 residues long. The CDR3 is CASSIAGEWDTQYF. CDR3 coding DNA: TGTGCCAGCAGCATAGCGGGGGAATGGGATACGCAGTATTTT. Drawing the rest from reference TRBV7-9 and TRBJ2-3, the complete variable domain is DTGVSQNPRHKITKRGQNVTFRCDPISEHNRLYWYRQTLGQGPEFLTYFQNEAQLEKSRLLSDRFSAERPKGSFSTLEIQRTEQGDSAMYLCASSIAGEWDTQYFGPGTRLTVL.